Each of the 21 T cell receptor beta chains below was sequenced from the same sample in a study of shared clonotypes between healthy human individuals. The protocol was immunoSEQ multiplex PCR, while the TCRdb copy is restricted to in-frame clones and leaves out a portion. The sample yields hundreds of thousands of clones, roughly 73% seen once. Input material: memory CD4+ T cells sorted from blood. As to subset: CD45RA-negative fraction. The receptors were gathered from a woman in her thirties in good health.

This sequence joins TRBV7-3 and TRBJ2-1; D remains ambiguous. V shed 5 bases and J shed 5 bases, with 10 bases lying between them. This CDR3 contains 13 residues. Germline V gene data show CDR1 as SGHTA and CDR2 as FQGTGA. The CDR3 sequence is CASSPHLDNEQFF. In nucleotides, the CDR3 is TGTGCCAGCAGCCCGCACTTGGACAATGAGCAGTTCTTC.

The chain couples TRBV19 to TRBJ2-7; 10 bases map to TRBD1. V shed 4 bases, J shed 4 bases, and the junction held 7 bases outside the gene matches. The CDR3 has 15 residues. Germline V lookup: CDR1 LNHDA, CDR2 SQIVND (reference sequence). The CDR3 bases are TGTGCCAGTAGTACAACCGGGACAGGGGTATACGAGCAGTACTTC. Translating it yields CASSTTGTGVYEQYF.

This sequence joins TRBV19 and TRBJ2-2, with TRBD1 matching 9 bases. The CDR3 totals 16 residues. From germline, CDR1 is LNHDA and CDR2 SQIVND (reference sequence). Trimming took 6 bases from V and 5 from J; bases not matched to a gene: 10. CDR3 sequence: CASRAGTGSWTGELFF. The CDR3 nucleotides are TGTGCCAGTAGGGCCGGGACAGGGAGTTGGACCGGGGAGCTGTTTTTT.

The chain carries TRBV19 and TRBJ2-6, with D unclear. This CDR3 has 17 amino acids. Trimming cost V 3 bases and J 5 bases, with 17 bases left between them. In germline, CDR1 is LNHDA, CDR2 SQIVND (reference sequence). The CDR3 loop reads CASSISTTAIRANVLTF. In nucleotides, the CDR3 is TGTGCCAGTAGTATCTCAACGACCGCCATTAGGGCCAACGTCCTGACTTTC.

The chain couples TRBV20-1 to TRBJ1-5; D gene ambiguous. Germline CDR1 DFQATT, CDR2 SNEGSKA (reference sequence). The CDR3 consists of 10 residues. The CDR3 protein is CRGRGQPQHF. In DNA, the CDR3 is TGCCGGGGTCGAGGTCAGCCCCAGCATTTT.

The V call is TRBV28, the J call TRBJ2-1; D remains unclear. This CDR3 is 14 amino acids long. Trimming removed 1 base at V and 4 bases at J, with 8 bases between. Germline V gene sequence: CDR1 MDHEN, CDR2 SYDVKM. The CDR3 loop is CASSLYRQYNEQFF. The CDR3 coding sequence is TGTGCCAGCAGTTTATACAGACAATACAATGAGCAGTTCTTC.

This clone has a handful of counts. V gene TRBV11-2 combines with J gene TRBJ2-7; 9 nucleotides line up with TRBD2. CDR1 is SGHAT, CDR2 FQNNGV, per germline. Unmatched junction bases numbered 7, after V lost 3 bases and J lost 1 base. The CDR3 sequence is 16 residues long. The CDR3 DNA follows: TGTGCCAGCAGCTTGACTAGCGGCACTTGGTCCTACGAGCAGTACTTC. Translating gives CASSLTSGTWSYEQYF.

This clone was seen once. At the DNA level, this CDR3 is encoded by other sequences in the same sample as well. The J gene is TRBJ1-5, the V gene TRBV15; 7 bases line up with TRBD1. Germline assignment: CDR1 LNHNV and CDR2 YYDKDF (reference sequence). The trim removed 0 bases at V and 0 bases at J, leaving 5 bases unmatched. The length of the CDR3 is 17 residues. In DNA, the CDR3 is TGTGCCACCAGCAGAGATCCCCGGGACAGTAGCAATCAGCCCCAGCATTTT. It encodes CATSRDPRDSSNQPQHF. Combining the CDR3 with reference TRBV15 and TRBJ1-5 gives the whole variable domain DAMVIQNPRYQVTQFGKPVTLSCSQTLNHNVMYWYQQKSSQAPKLLFHYYDKDFNNEADTPDNFQSRRPNTSFCFLDIRSPGLGDTAMYLCATSRDPRDSSNQPQHFGDGTRLSIL.

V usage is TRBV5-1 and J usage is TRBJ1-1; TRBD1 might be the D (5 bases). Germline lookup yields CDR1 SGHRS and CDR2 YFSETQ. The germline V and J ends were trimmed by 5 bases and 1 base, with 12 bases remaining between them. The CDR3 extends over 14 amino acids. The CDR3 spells CASRSGGWNTEAFF. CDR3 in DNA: TGCGCCAGCAGGTCCGGGGGTTGGAACACTGAAGCTTTCTTT.

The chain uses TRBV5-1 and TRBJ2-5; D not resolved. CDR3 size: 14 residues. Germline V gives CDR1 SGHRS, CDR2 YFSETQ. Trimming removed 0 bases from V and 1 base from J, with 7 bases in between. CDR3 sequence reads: CASSLVGFQETQYF. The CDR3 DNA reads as TGCGCCAGCAGCTTGGTGGGTTTCCAAGAGACCCAGTACTTC. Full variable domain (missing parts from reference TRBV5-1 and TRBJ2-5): KAGVTQTPRYLIKTRGQQVTLSCSPISGHRSVSWYQQTPGQGLQFLFEYFSETQRNKGNFPGRFSGRQFSNSRSEMNVSTLELGDSALYLCASSLVGFQETQYFGPGTRLLVL.

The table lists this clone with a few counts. The chain's CDR3 is CASSESGRRLLGYTF. The CDR3 DNA sequence: TGCGCCAGCAGTGAGTCTGGCAGAAGGTTACTTGGCTACACCTTC. The gene calls are TRBV10-2 and TRBJ1-2, with D unclear. Trimming cost V 0 bases and J 7 bases, with 15 bases left between them. CDR1 is WSHSY and CDR2 is SAAADI in the germline V gene. CDR3 size: 15 residues.

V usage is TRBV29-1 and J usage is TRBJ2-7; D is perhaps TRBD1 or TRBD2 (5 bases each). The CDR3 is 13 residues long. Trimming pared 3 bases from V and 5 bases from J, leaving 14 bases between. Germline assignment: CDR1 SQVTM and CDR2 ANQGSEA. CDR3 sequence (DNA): TGCAGCGTTGACAGGGAAAGCGGTCACGAGCAGTACTTC. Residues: CSVDRESGHEQYF.

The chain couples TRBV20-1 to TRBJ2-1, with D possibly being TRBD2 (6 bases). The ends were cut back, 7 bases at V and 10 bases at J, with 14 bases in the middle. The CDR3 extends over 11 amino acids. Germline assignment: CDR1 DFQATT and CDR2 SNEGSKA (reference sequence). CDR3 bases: TGCAGTGTGCCCGGGACTTCGGAGCAGTTCTTC. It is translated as CSVPGTSEQFF.

The CDR3: CASSLMVSSGAGTFF. DNA of the CDR3: TGTGCCAGCAGCTTAATGGTGTCGTCTGGTGCGGGGACTTTCTTT. The V and J genes are TRBV11-2 and TRBJ1-1; D remains unclear. The V gene lost 2 bases and the J gene lost 12 bases, with 22 bases spanning the gap. Per the germline V gene, CDR1 is SGHAT and CDR2 is FQNNGV. The CDR3 length is 15 residues.

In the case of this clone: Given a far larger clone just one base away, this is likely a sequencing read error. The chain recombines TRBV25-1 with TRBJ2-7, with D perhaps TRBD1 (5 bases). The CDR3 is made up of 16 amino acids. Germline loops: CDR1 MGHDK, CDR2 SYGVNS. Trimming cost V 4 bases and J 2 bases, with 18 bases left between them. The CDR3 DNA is TGTGCCAGCAGTGTTACCTCCGAGACAGTTCCCTACGAGCAGTACTTC. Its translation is CASSVTSETVPYEQYF.

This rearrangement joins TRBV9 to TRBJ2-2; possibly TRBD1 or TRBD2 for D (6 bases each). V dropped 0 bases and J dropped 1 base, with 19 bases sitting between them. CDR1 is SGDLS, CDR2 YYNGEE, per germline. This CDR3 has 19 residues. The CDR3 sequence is CASSVGGMGAGMNTGELFF. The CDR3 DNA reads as TGTGCCAGCAGCGTAGGGGGAATGGGGGCGGGGATGAACACCGGGGAGCTGTTTTTT.

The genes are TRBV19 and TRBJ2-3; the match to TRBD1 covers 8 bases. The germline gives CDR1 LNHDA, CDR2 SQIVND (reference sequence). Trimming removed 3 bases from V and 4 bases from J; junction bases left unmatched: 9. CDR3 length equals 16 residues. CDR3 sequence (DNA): TGTGCCAGTAGTATCGTGGCAGGGGGCTCGGCAGATACGCAGTATTTT. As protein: CASSIVAGGSADTQYF.

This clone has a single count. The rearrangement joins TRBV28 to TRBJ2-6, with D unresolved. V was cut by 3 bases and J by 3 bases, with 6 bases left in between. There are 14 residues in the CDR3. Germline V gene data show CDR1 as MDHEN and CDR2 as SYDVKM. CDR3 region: CASSFTFGANVLTF. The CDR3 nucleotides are TGTGCCAGCAGTTTTACTTTTGGGGCCAACGTCCTGACTTTC.

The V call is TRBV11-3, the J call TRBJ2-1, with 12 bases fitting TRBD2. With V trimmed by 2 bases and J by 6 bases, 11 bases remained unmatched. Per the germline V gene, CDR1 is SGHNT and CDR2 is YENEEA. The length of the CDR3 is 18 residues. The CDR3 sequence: CASSLPAALAGGINEQFF. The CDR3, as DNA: TGTGCCAGCAGCTTACCCGCGGCCCTAGCGGGAGGGATCAATGAGCAGTTCTTC.

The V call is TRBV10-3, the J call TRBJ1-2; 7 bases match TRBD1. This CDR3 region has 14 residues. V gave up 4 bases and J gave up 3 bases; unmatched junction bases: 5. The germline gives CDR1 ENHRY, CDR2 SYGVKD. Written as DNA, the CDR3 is TGTGCCATCAGTGGAACAGGGGTAGACTATGGCTACACCTTC. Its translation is CAISGTGVDYGYTF.

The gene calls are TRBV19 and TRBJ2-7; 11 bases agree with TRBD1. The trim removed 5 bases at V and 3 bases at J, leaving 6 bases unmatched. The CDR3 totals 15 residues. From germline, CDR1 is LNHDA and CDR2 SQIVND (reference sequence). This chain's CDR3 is CASSLRDRGFYEQYF. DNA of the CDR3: TGTGCCAGTAGTCTCCGGGACAGGGGGTTCTACGAGCAGTACTTC.